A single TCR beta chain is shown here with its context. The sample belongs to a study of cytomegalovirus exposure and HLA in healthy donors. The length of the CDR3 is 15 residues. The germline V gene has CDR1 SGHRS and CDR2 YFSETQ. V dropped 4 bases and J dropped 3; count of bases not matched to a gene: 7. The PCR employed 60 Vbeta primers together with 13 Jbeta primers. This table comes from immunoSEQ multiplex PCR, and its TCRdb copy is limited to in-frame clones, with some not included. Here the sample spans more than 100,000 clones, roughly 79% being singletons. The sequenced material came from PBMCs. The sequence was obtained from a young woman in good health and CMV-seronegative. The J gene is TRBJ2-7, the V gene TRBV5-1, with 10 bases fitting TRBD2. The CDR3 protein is CASSIWTSGLYEQYF. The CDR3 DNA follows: TGCGCCAGCAGCATTTGGACTAGCGGCCTCTACGAGCAGTACTTC.